Sequencing of this TCR beta chain was carried out in a study of cytomegalovirus exposure and HLA in healthy donors. Study-level information: Inside one of the first data releases sat around 85 million unique TCRs taken from HLA-typed donors. Of roughly 400 genotyped donors, around 76% clustered with self-reported Caucasian donors.

The V end was cut by 8 bases, the J end by 7 bases, with 14 bases between. CDR3 size: 12 residues. Germline lookup yields CDR1 SGHVS and CDR2 FQNEAQ. Researchers ran the PCR with 60 Vbeta and 13 Jbeta primers. Sequencing used immunoSEQ multiplex PCR; TCRdb keeps in-frame clones, though not all of them. The table records approximately 140,000 clones, over 70% of them present only once. On this clone: Its antigen is not known.

Study outcomes and limitations: It was only CMV serostatus that was available as immune exposure information.

The source of this sequence is a woman aged 18-30 years in good health and CMV-seronegative. The sample comprised PBMCs. The chain carries TRBV7-8 and TRBJ1-1, with D unresolved. The CDR3 region is CASGGLNGEAFF. DNA of the CDR3: TGTGCCAGCGGCGGACTAAATGGTGAAGCTTTCTTT.